This TCR beta chain was profiled in a study of cytomegalovirus exposure and HLA in healthy donors (dated by TCRdb to 2015 to 2018). Describing the broader study: In an earlier analysis of some 610 of the donors, approximately 260 Gb of sequence data and 95 million to 130 million unique TCR beta sequences from about 179 million T cells were reported. Roughly 290 gigabases of sequencing data and 91 million or so unique TCR sequences made up an early release that covered several hundred HLA-typed donors. Of the roughly 400 genotyped donors, around 81% fell in the genetic ancestry cluster associated with self-reported Caucasian donors. The study aimed to test whether cataloging public T cell receptors could reveal signatures of past pathogen exposure. Using immunosequencing, the study profiled T cell repertoires from around 670 subjects and related those repertoires to cytomegalovirus serostatus. A separate validation cohort of 90 to 150 different subjects was used in addition to the 666-subject first cohort. To predict cytomegalovirus infection status, the study combined high-throughput TCR immunosequencing, statistical association of individual TCRs with disease status, and machine learning. A later analysis re-analyzed previously published TCR beta repertoires from roughly 690 donors and added high-resolution HLA genotyping to study TCR occurrence patterns. Rather than using new phenotypic data, the later analysis identified candidate immune exposures from TCR beta sequences and from how often those sequences occurred across donors. An earlier analysis of several hundred of the donors used high-throughput TCR beta sequencing to judge whether each TCR beta V gene segment behaved as functional or pseudogenic. Alongside the repertoire data, information on donor age, sex, ethnicity and CMV serostatus was compiled. In a later genetic analysis, genome-wide SNP genotypes for about three fifths of the roughly 670 donors were used, and that subset was treated as a discovery cohort. All discovery cohort repertoires had been generated on a single sequencing platform. HLA typing included class I and class II loci at four-digit resolution. The number of typed donors differed by locus: roughly 629-640 for A, B, C, DRB1 and DQB1; 522 for DQA1; over 600 for DPA1; and about 450 for DPB1. Because of strong linkage in the cohort, 4 to 6 DR-DQ haplotypes were treated as single units for association and clustering. On average, roughly 250,000 unique TCR beta nucleotide sequences were sequenced per donor among several hundred genotyped donors of the cohort, with roughly 18% of those sequences being non-productive. What the research found in general, with its limitations: In a later analysis, several top co-occurrence clusters were reported to appear linked to parvovirus B19, influenza, CMV and Epstein-Barr virus. According to the authors, the approach could potentially be generalized to other disease states and immunological phenotypes. The sequencing pipeline was judged likely to have produced a cluster of highly shared sequence variants as a technical artifact. The presence/absence analyses assumed that sequencing depth was roughly uniform across donors, and that assumption may not be true. The study gave a list of some 150 TCR beta chains associated with cytomegalovirus. Correlated functional status among segregating V segments might be attributable to linkage disequilibrium, but an unknown experimental factor could not be ruled out. The classifier was reported to diagnose cytomegalovirus status with high specificity and sensitivity in both the original cohort and the validation cohort. While some public TCRs were present in many individuals, most TCR sequences turned up only very rarely across donors. Assigning TCR associations to individual alleles was difficult when HLA alleles, especially DR and DQ, strongly co-occurred. Because the 87-base-pair reads could not distinguish some IMGT-functional V segments, including TRBV6-2 and TRBV6-3, those segments were excluded. Over 15 rarely observed V segments, including chromosome 9 orphons, were excluded from the earlier analysis of 550 to 700 of the donors because counts were too low. Three of the identified cytomegalovirus-associated TCR beta chains were confirmed in vitro to be specific for cytomegalovirus antigens. A later analysis associated 15,000 to 20,000 TCR beta sequences with specific HLA alleles at a false discovery rate of 0.05. In a later analysis, HLA-associated TCR beta chains showed more clonal expansion and lower generation probabilities than non-associated chains that were equally common. According to a later genetic analysis, donors in an Asian-associated ancestry cluster had fewer N-insertions in productive TCRs than the roughly 670-donor mean. A later analysis found that most CMV-associated TCR beta chains appeared HLA-restricted, with HLA associations seemingly driven largely by CMV exposure. For the cohort, immune exposure information was limited to CMV serostatus. In a later analysis, the rate of TCR association differed among HLA loci, with DRB1 alleles having the most associated TCRs and HLA-C alleles having the fewest. HLA typing was unavailable for some donors at each locus, so association tests used only the typed subset. A further reported finding was that TCR beta sequences accurately predicted the HLA-A and HLA-B alleles for most subjects in the first cohort. In an earlier analysis of some 500 of the donors, most TCR beta V segments appeared in productive rearrangements about 90% or about 30% of the time, broadly matching IMGT annotations. An association between a missense DCLRE1C variant and V-gene and J-gene trimming of TCR beta chains was found in a later genetic analysis and replicated in an independent cohort. The cohort was sequenced for TCR beta chains only, and without alpha or paired-chain data the features that could be detected were limited.

V is pared back by 4 bases and J by 1 base, with 11 bases lying between the germline termini. From the germline V gene, CDR1 is SGDLS and CDR2 is YYNGEE. The CDR3 spans 14 residues, from the cysteine through the phenylalanine. Just the 42-base CDR3 DNA is kept, in frame starting at base 1. With regard to this clone: Its antigen remains unidentified. Within one base of it there is no much larger clone, and no base qualities were kept.

The cohort comprised some 700 healthy bone marrow donors. At the time of sampling, every cohort member was nominally healthy, though immune exposures that went unrecorded were likely present. The donor tested CMV seropositive and was one of the 289 seropositive cohort members. A peripheral blood sample was provided by each donor, and peripheral blood mononuclear cells were used for TCR beta sequencing. Genomic DNA extraction from the blood cell samples was performed with the Qiagen DNeasy Blood Extraction Kit. Preparation of the library involved the immunoSEQ multiplex PCR assay. For the multiplex PCR, a mixture combining 60 forward primers for TCR Vbeta segments and 13 reverse primers for TCR Jbeta segments was used. Amplification of the CDR3 region of rearranged TCR beta genes was performed with a multiplex PCR assay on genomic DNA. The amplified TCR beta libraries were sequenced on the Illumina HiSeq System as 87-base-pair reads. The study's own analysis went as follows. A later analysis tallied tens of millions of unique TCR beta chains across the 640 or so repertoires, and around 9.9 million of those chains were shared by two or more donors. To remove PCR and sequencing errors, raw reads were error-corrected and collapsed into unique sequences using a nearest-neighbor algorithm that merged closely related sequences. To assign V, D and J gene segments, CDR3 sequences were aligned to IMGT reference sequences. For a sequence to be retained, at least a six-nucleotide match to both a V gene segment and a J gene segment was required. Rearrangements were classified as productive when the CDR3 lacked stop codons and remained in frame with V and J, and all other rearrangements were classified as non-productive. Following IMGT convention, CDR3 was defined as the stretch from the second conserved V-encoded cysteine up to the conserved J-encoded phenylalanine. Sequences without an unambiguous match to a single V gene segment were excluded from the earlier analysis of a few hundred of the donors. In an earlier analysis of several hundred of the donors, V segments were called functional above 56.7% productive rearrangements and were called segregating when the between-donor standard deviation exceeded 5%. A statistical classification framework was built to diagnose cytomegalovirus status from the catalog of TCR beta chain sequences. A later analysis assigned V and J genes by comparing TCR nucleotide sequences with IMGT/GENE-DB human TR gene sequences. Using the TCRdist pipeline, a later analysis assigned CDR3 sequences along with most-parsimonious VDJ recombination scenarios. In a later analysis, every TCR beta chain was defined by the combination of its CDR3 amino acid sequence and its V-gene family, and reads without a unique V-gene family were dropped. To address suspected cross-contamination and a sequencing artifact, a later analysis removed under 600 highly shared, low-generation-probability nucleotide sequences. In a later analysis, a clonal expansion index for each public chain was calculated from normalized within-repertoire ranks of inferred template counts. Generation probabilities in a later analysis came from a VDJ recombination model fitted to out-of-frame rearrangements, and those results were checked against IGoR. A later analysis scored TCR-TCR, TCR-HLA and TCR-CMV co-occurrence with hypergeometric tests, applying a repertoire-size bias correction to TCR pairs. False discovery rates were estimated in a later analysis by permuting HLA or CMV assignments 20 times. A later analysis grouped co-occurring TCRs with DBSCAN, adding TCRdist sequence similarity when clustering within HLA-allele-positive subsets. Co-occurrence clustering excluded repertoires with fewer than 30,000 or more than 120,000 public chains, plus five with anomalous nucleotide sharing. Entries here come from immuneACCESS through TCRdb and include only in-frame sequences with V and J called. Some clones fail to appear in such tables; in the studies checked, an unresolved V gene covers under half of the shortfall, and the cause of the remainder is unknown. The V and J calls and clone size were taken over from that table, and D and trimming were inferred from the DNA. In all, the sample holds about 110,000 clones, and 65% to 80% of those were seen once. 5% to 7% of the sample comes from the top ten.

The sequence was collected from a woman aged 45 to 65 in good health and CMV-seropositive. Sequences were obtained from PBMCs. The chain uses TRBV9 and TRBJ1-1; TRBD1 is possibly the D segment (6 matching bases). The DNA reads TGTGCCAGCAGCACCGGACAGCCGAACACTGAAGCTTTCTTT. Translated, this gives CASSTGQPNTEAFF.